The 19 T cell receptor beta chains below were found in one sample sequenced in a study of identical twins. TCRdb redid the calling of the 5' RACE reads with MiXCR, one entry per CDR3 protein. The sample consists of about 520,000 distinct CDR3 sequences, about 20% of them appearing once. The same data also went into a second study, on T cells expressing NK-cell markers.

The sequencing input was CD4+ T cells sorted from blood. All receptors derive from a young woman in good health.

This clonotype was seen many times. The chain employs TRBV5-1 and TRBJ2-1; 15 bases match TRBD2. The CDR3 length is 17 residues. Looked up from germline, CDR1 is SGHRS and CDR2 is YFSETQ. The V and J ends lost 4 bases and 4 bases, in that order; junction bases with no gene match: 6. Written as DNA, the CDR3 is TGCGCCAGCAGCCCCCGGACTAGCGGGAGGGAATACAATGAGCAGTTCTTC. It encodes CASSPRTSGREYNEQFF.

V usage is TRBV20-1 and J usage is TRBJ2-5; the D gene could be TRBD1 or TRBD2 (6 bases each). The CDR3 extends over 14 amino acids. V was pared by 4 bases and J by 1 base, with 13 bases between. The germline CDR1 and CDR2 sequences are DFQATT and SNEGSKA (reference sequence). This chain's CDR3 is CSATGRGPQETQYF. In DNA, the CDR3 is TGCAGTGCTACCGGCCGGGGGCCCCAAGAGACCCAGTACTTC.

V usage is TRBV18 and J usage is TRBJ2-1; maybe TRBD1 (6 bases). The CDR3 sequence is 14 residues long. The germline gives CDR1 KGHSH, CDR2 LQKENI. The ends were cut back, 1 base at V and 6 bases at J, with 10 bases in the middle. The CDR3 loop reads CASSPRGPTNEQFF. The CDR3, as DNA: TGTGCCAGCTCACCACGGGGGCCCACCAATGAGCAGTTCTTC. The complete variable domain, with remaining parts taken from reference TRBV18 and TRBJ2-1, reads NAGVMQNPRHLVRRRGQEARLRCSPMKGHSHVYWYRQLPEEGLKFMVYLQKENIIDESGMPKERFSAEFPKEGPSILRIQQVVRGDSAAYFCASSPRGPTNEQFFGPGTRLTVL.

The chain has TRBV5-1 and TRBJ1-1; D ambiguous. The germline gives CDR1 SGHRS, CDR2 YFSETQ. The V end lost 0 bases, the J end lost 0 bases, and 12 bases lay between the germline ends. The CDR3 totals 16 residues. CDR3 protein: CASSLDRASMNTEAFF. CDR3 bases: TGCGCCAGCAGCTTGGATCGGGCATCCATGAACACTGAAGCTTTCTTT.

The chain employs TRBV5-1 and TRBJ2-1; 7 bases line up with TRBD1. In germline, CDR1 is SGHRS, CDR2 YFSETQ. The CDR3 contains 16 residues. V dropped 4 bases and J dropped 4; count of bases not matched to a gene: 11. CDR3 nucleotides: TGCGCCAGCAGCCCTCCCAAGGGGGCGTTATACAATGAGCAGTTCTTC. Residues: CASSPPKGALYNEQFF.

A few counts support this clonotype. This sequence joins TRBV5-1 and TRBJ2-3; D gene uncertain. The germline CDR1 and CDR2 sequences are SGHRS and YFSETQ. Between the trimmed V and J ends, which lost 2 bases and 6 bases, there was a span of 13 bases. This CDR3 is built from 14 residues. CDR3 nucleotide sequence: TGCGCCAGCAGCTTAAGTGTTCTCCCGGATACGCAGTATTTT. This encodes CASSLSVLPDTQYF. The full variable domain, in which reference TRBV5-1 and TRBJ2-3 provide the parts outside the CDR3, is KAGVTQTPRYLIKTRGQQVTLSCSPISGHRSVSWYQQTPGQGLQFLFEYFSETQRNKGNFPGRFSGRQFSNSRSEMNVSTLELGDSALYLCASSLSVLPDTQYFGPGTRLTVL.

This clonotype was picked up a small number of times. The CDR3 nucleotides are TGCGCCAGCAGCCAAGATTCGGGGGGCGACACTGAAGCTTTCTTT. This encodes CASSQDSGGDTEAFF. The V call is TRBV4-3, the J call TRBJ1-1; weak D call: TRBD1 (6 bases). The V end lost 0 bases, the J end lost 3 bases, and 11 bases lay between the germline ends. Germline CDR1 LGHNA, CDR2 YSLEER. The CDR3 loop spans 15 amino acids.

The table lists this clonotype with a few counts. The chain carries TRBV30 and TRBJ1-1; no definite D call. Trimming shortened V by 8 bases and J by 2 bases, and 9 bases separated the two germline ends. This CDR3 comprises 11 residues. Germline CDR1 GTSNPN, CDR2 SVGIG (reference sequence). CDR3 coding DNA: TGTGCCCGGCAGGAAAACACTGAAGCTTTCTTT. It encodes CARQENTEAFF.

V gene TRBV12-3 or TRBV12-4 combines with J gene TRBJ1-1; D is perhaps TRBD1 (6 bases). The CDR3 consists of 13 residues. V lost 1 base and J lost 10, with 13 bases in between. In nucleotides, the CDR3 is TGTGCCAGCAGTTTAGAAGGCAGGGGTACAGCTTTCTTT. As protein: CASSLEGRGTAFF.

This clonotype was seen only a few times. The chain carries TRBV5-1 and TRBJ2-1; TRBD2 agrees at 7 bases. Germline V gene lookup returns CDR1 SGHRS and CDR2 YFSETQ. V was pared by 0 bases and J by 3 bases, with 6 bases of the junction left unmatched. The CDR3 contains 16 residues. CDR3 bases: TGCGCCAGCAGCTTGGCCCGGAGCGGGGTCTACAATGAGCAGTTCTTC. This gives the protein CASSLARSGVYNEQFF.

The rearrangement links TRBV5-4 to TRBJ2-3; TRBD2 matches at 11 bases. CDR3 length equals 16 residues. The germline gives CDR1 SGHNT, CDR2 YYREEE (reference sequence). V trimming: 6 bases; J trimming: 2 bases; junction bases outside the gene matches: 8. CDR3 nucleotide sequence: TGTGCCAGCACCGGAGCGACTAGCGGGATCACAGATACGCAGTATTTT. Protein product: CASTGATSGITDTQYF.

V is TRBV28 and J is TRBJ2-2; D is unresolved. V lost 3 bases and J lost 5, with 7 bases in between. Germline-derived CDR1 and CDR2 are MDHEN and SYDVKM. This CDR3 contains 13 residues. CDR3 DNA sequence: TGTGCCAGCAGTTTCCATAGTACCGGGGAGCTGTTTTTT. Protein sequence: CASSFHSTGELFF.

CDR3 sequence (DNA): TGTGCCAGCAGCTTAGTGCCGGCAGGGTCAACTGAAGCTTTCTTT. Its translation is CASSLVPAGSTEAFF. The rearrangement uses TRBV11-2 and TRBJ1-1, with D perhaps matching TRBD1 (5 bases). The CDR3 spans 15 residues. With 1 base removed from V and 5 bases from J, the gap between germline ends came to 14 bases. The germline V gene has CDR1 SGHAT and CDR2 FQNNGV. The full variable domain, completed using reference TRBV11-2 and TRBJ1-1, is EAGVAQSPRYKIIEKRQSVAFWCNPISGHATLYWYQQILGQGPKLLIQFQNNGVVDDSQLPKDRFSAERLKGVDSTLKIQPAKLEDSAVYLCASSLVPAGSTEAFFGQGTRLTVV.

The chain is built from TRBV6-1 and TRBJ2-3, with D possibly being TRBD1 or TRBD2 (5 bases each). Germline assignment: CDR1 MNHNS and CDR2 SASEGT. The CDR3 has 15 amino acids. Deletions cut 3 bases from V and 0 bases from J, with 10 bases between. CDR3 DNA sequence: TGTGCCAGCAGTGATCAGAGGGACAGCACAGATACGCAGTATTTT. This gives the protein CASSDQRDSTDTQYF.

The chain joins TRBV20-1 to TRBJ2-1; D gene unclear. The germline V gene has CDR1 DFQATT and CDR2 SNEGSKA (reference sequence). V lost 0 bases and J 8 bases, leaving 11 bases between the germline ends. CDR3 size: 13 residues. CDR3 sequence reads: CSARDPAIDEQFF. DNA of the CDR3: TGCAGTGCTAGAGATCCGGCTATTGATGAGCAGTTCTTC.

The gene calls are TRBV9 and TRBJ2-5, with 10 bases matching TRBD2. Trimming at V came to 0 bases and at J to 5 bases, leaving 4 bases not matched to a gene. The CDR3 consists of 15 residues. CDR1 SGDLS and CDR2 YYNGEE come from the germline V gene. The DNA of the CDR3 is TGTGCCAGCAGCGTAGTAGCGGGGGGCCTCGAGACCCAGTACTTC. This encodes CASSVVAGGLETQYF.

V is TRBV27 and J is TRBJ2-2, with a tentative D call TRBD2 (5 bases). From germline, CDR1 is MNHEY and CDR2 SMNVEV (reference sequence). V lost 5 bases and J 6 bases, leaving 25 bases between the germline ends. This CDR3 is 18 amino acids long. The CDR3 DNA is TGTGCCAGCAGTGTCCAATATTCGAGCGGACTTTCTCCCGGGGAGCTGTTTTTT. It yields the protein CASSVQYSSGLSPGELFF.

Regarding this clonotype: This clone may be a read error of a much larger clone one base away. The CDR3 DNA follows: TGTGCCATCAGACCCGTCGGGAGAACCGGGGAGCTGTTTTTT. It translates to CAIRPVGRTGELFF. V and J are TRBV10-3 and TRBJ2-2; TRBD2 might be the D (6 bases). Germline V gene data show CDR1 as ENHRY and CDR2 as SYGVKD. There are 14 residues in the CDR3. Deletions cut 6 bases from V and 5 bases from J, with 13 bases between.

This clonotype was found once. CDR3 DNA sequence: TGTGCCAGCGGCAGGGGCTTCACTGAAGCTTTCTTT. As protein: CASGRGFTEAFF. This chain joins TRBV6-5 and TRBJ1-1, with a tentative D call TRBD1 (6 bases). CDR3 size: 12 residues. The V end was cut by 8 bases, the J end by 4 bases, with 11 bases between. CDR1 MNHEY and CDR2 SVGAGI come from the germline V gene.